A selection of T cell receptor beta chains follows, all from one sample in a study of control samples from healthy donors and cancer patients. Repertoires were generated with immunoSEQ multiplex PCR, while TCRdb's copy carries only in-frame clones and drops some. The table records some 130,000 clones, roughly 90% of them present only once. Sequences were obtained from blood. The receptors were gathered from a young man in good health. CDR3s include the opening cysteine and the closing phenylalanine or tryptophan. The D gene is left open where the match is weak. Not every row has a clone size; where given, it reads once, few, many or a size class.

clone_size j_call v_call d_call cdr3_aa cdr3_nt
NA TRBJ2-7 TRBV12-3/TRBV12-4 NA CASSLWGSNEQYF TGTGCCAGCAGTTTATGGGGTTCGAATGAGCAGTACTTC
NA TRBJ2-3 TRBV2 NA CASSTATDTQYF TGTGCCAGCAGTACGGCCACAGATACGCAGTATTTT
NA TRBJ1-1 TRBV6-6 NA CASTPPENTEAFF TGTGCCAGCACCCCACCCGAGAACACTGAAGCTTTCTTT
NA TRBJ2-5 TRBV7-2 TRBD2 CASSFRAGVQETQYF TGTGCCAGCAGCTTTCGGGCGGGGGTCCAAGAGACCCAGTACTTC
once TRBJ2-3 TRBV4-1 TRBD2 CASRPDASGGITDTQYF TGCGCCAGCAGACCGGATGCTAGCGGGGGCATTACAGATACGCAGTATTTT
NA TRBJ2-2 TRBV27 NA CASSSKTELSLFF TGTGCCAGCAGTTCGAAGACAGAACTAAGCTTGTTTTTT
NA TRBJ1-2 TRBV5-5 NA CASFYAVWEEGYTF TGTGCCAGCTTTTACGCTGTTTGGGAGGAAGGCTACACCTTC
NA TRBJ2-6 TRBV6-5 NA CASSYAQGGANVLTF TGTGCCAGCAGTTACGCCCAGGGTGGGGCCAACGTCCTGACTTTC
NA TRBJ2-5 TRBV10-3 NA CAISEDSSVTQYF TGTGCCATCAGTGAGGACAGCTCGGTCACCCAGTACTTC
NA TRBJ1-1 TRBV15 NA CATSRGVGNTEAFF TGTGCCACCAGCAGAGGGGTAGGGAACACTGAAGCTTTCTTT
NA TRBJ2-3 TRBV2 NA CASSWGWGDTQYF TGTGCCAGCAGTTGGGGTTGGGGCGATACGCAGTATTTT
NA TRBJ2-7 TRBV15 TRBD1 CATSGETGYEQYF TGTGCCACCAGCGGGGAGACAGGGTACGAGCAGTACTTC
NA TRBJ2-1 TRBV6-2/TRBV6-3 TRBD2 CASSFWRGDQYNEQFF TGTGCCAGCAGTTTTTGGCGGGGGGACCAATACAATGAGCAGTTCTTC
NA TRBJ2-3 TRBV7-9 NA CASSGPTGKGTDTQYF TGTGCCAGCAGCGGGCCGACAGGCAAGGGCACAGATACGCAGTATTTT
once TRBJ2-7 TRBV19 TRBD1 CASSIETGPYEQYF TGTGCCAGTAGTATCGAGACAGGGCCCTACGAGCAGTACTTC
NA TRBJ2-3 TRBV14 NA CASSHARGATDTQYF TGTGCCAGCAGCCATGCACGGGGGGCCACAGATACGCAGTATTTT
once TRBJ2-7 TRBV15 NA CATSGGKGRSYEQYF TGTGCCACCAGCGGAGGAAAAGGGAGGTCCTACGAGCAGTACTTC
few TRBJ2-3 TRBV7-9 TRBD2 CASRAGDTDTQYF TGTGCCAGCAGAGCGGGGGACACAGATACGCAGTATTTT
NA TRBJ1-1 TRBV11-1 NA CASSLIAENTEAFF TGTGCCAGCAGCTTAATAGCAGAGAACACTGAAGCTTTCTTT
NA TRBJ2-1 TRBV6-5 TRBD2 CASSYAAGERYNEQFF TGTGCCAGCAGTTACGCAGCGGGGGAGCGGTACAATGAGCAGTTCTTC
once TRBJ2-3 TRBV4-1 TRBD2 CASSQDQLAGGQDTQYF TGCGCCAGCAGCCAAGACCAACTAGCGGGGGGGCAAGATACGCAGTATTTT
NA TRBJ2-7 TRBV7-9 TRBD2 CASSFGLDDEQYF TGTGCCAGCAGCTTCGGACTAGACGACGAGCAGTACTTC
NA TRBJ1-2 TRBV5-6 NA CASNPVGLNYGYTF TGTGCCAGCAACCCGGTGGGACTCAACTATGGCTACACCTTC
NA TRBJ2-2 TRBV3-1/TRBV3-2 NA CASSPHDNTGELFF TGTGCCAGCAGCCCACATGACAACACCGGGGAGCTGTTTTTT
once TRBJ2-5 TRBV6-5 NA CASSGATGLETQYF TGTGCCAGCAGCGGCGCTACAGGGTTAGAGACCCAGTACTTC
NA TRBJ2-7 TRBV18 TRBD1 CASSPGQGRFEQYF TGTGCCAGCTCACCGGGACAGGGTCGGTTCGAGCAGTACTTC
NA TRBJ1-6 TRBV30 TRBD1 CAWRDRVNSPLHF TGTGCCTGGAGGGACAGGGTCAATTCACCCCTCCACTTT
NA TRBJ2-1 TRBV9 NA CASSANPWGLEEQFF TGTGCCAGCAGCGCCAATCCTTGGGGGCTGGAGGAGCAGTTCTTC
NA TRBJ1-4 TRBV2 NA CASSAESTNEKLFF TGTGCCAGCAGTGCAGAGTCAACTAATGAAAAACTGTTTTTT
NA TRBJ1-4 TRBV5-4 NA CASSLAPGGATNEKLFF TGTGCCAGCAGCTTGGCCCCCGGGGGCGCAACTAATGAAAAACTGTTTTTT
NA TRBJ2-2 TRBV11-2 NA CASSLGGEPTGELFF TGTGCCAGCAGCTTAGGCGGGGAGCCCACCGGGGAGCTGTTTTTT
NA TRBJ1-1 TRBV5-1 NA CASSILYGWNTEAFF TGCGCCAGCAGCATTTTATACGGTTGGAACACTGAAGCTTTCTTT
once TRBJ1-3 TRBV11-2 NA CASNSLGQGNSGNTIYF TGTGCCAGCAACTCCCTTGGGCAGGGGAATTCCGGAAACACCATATATTTT
NA TRBJ1-1 TRBV3-1/TRBV3-2 NA CASSHGRATEAFF TGTGCCAGCAGCCATGGCAGGGCCACTGAAGCTTTCTTT
once TRBJ1-4 TRBV19 TRBD1 CASSTGAGLSF TGTGCCAGTAGCACAGGGGCGGGATTGTCTTTT
NA TRBJ2-3 TRBV28 NA CASSWRGRGTDTQYF TGTGCCAGCAGCTGGCGGGGCAGAGGCACAGATACGCAGTATTTT
NA TRBJ2-3 TRBV27 NA CASSLMAGAYGGTQYF TGTGCCAGCAGTTTAATGGCGGGGGCGTACGGGGGTACGCAGTATTTT